The 31 T cell receptor beta chains given below trace back to one sample, sequenced in a study of Graves' ophthalmopathy and Graves' hyperthyroidism. RNA transcripts served as template for amplifying TCR beta CDR3 sequences. Second-round multiplex PCR followed a first-round RT-PCR using HTBI primers. TCRdb reprocessed the multiplex PCR reads with MiXCR, giving one entry per CDR3 protein. This table holds roughly 50,000 distinct CDR3 sequences, over 45% found once. Sequenced: peripheral blood. Every receptor here comes from an adult man with Graves' ophthalmopathy.

This clonotype was detected ten times or more. The J gene is TRBJ1-5, the V gene TRBV6-1; TRBD1 is a possible D gene (6 bases). Germline CDR1 reads MNHNS; CDR2 reads SASEGT. The CDR3 extends over 15 amino acids. The V gene lost 4 bases and the J gene lost 5 bases, with 15 bases spanning the gap. This CDR3 is CASSGITGMDQPQHF. As DNA, the CDR3 is TGTGCCAGCAGTGGGATAACAGGGATGGATCAGCCCCAGCATTTT.

In this sample, this clonotype turned up many times. The V call is TRBV9, the J call TRBJ2-5, with 7 bases identical to TRBD2. Trimming took 5 bases from V and 2 from J; bases not matched to a gene: 9. This CDR3 has 15 residues. From germline, CDR1 is SGDLS and CDR2 YYNGEE. The CDR3 nucleotides are TGTGCCAGCAGTGGAGCGGGAATTGGGCAAGAGACCCAGTACTTC. Its translation: CASSGAGIGQETQYF.

This chain uses TRBV20-1 with TRBJ1-6; 8 bases agree with TRBD1. The germline gives CDR1 DFQATT, CDR2 SNEGSKA (reference sequence). V trimming: 3 bases; J trimming: 7 bases; junction bases outside the gene matches: 11. CDR3 length: 16 residues. The CDR3 sequence is CSARGPGTGRNSPLHF. The CDR3 DNA sequence: TGCAGTGCTAGGGGTCCCGGGACAGGTCGAAATTCACCCCTCCACTTT.

This clonotype has a count of ten or more. V usage is TRBV19 and J usage is TRBJ2-5, with 9 bases fitting TRBD2. The CDR3 loop spans 14 amino acids. From germline, CDR1 is LNHDA and CDR2 SQIVND (reference sequence). Germline trimming cut 4 bases from V and 4 bases from J; bases unmatched to any gene: 4. DNA for the CDR3: TGTGCCAGTAGTACCCTGACTAGCGGAGAGACCCAGTACTTC. Encoded protein: CASSTLTSGETQYF.

By proportion, this clonotype is medium-sized. The chain has TRBV10-3 and TRBJ2-1; TRBD2 aligns across 9 bases. This CDR3 region has 14 residues. Germline loops: CDR1 ENHRY, CDR2 SYGVKD. The junction had 9 bases not matched to a gene; V was cut back by 6 bases and J by 9 bases. CDR3 sequence reads: CAIRIGLAGREQFF. The CDR3 DNA follows: TGTGCCATCAGGATCGGTCTAGCGGGACGTGAGCAGTTCTTC.

The gene calls are TRBV4-3 and TRBJ2-7; 11 bases are a match to TRBD2. CDR1 and CDR2 (germline): LGHNA, YSLEER. The CDR3 has 14 residues. V lost 6 bases and J lost 4; bases outside the gene matches: 5. The CDR3 sequence is CASSVTSGIYEQYF. CDR3 nucleotides: TGCGCCAGCAGTGTGACTAGCGGGATTTACGAGCAGTACTTC.

This clonotype is medium-sized. The chain links TRBV20-1 to TRBJ1-2; D may be TRBD1 (5 bases). V was shortened by 2 bases and J by 0 bases, with 13 bases between the two germline ends. The CDR3 is 15 amino acids. From germline, CDR1 is DFQATT and CDR2 SNEGSKA (reference sequence). The CDR3 bases are TGCAGTGCTAGATCGGGACGGCGAGCTAACTATGGCTACACCTTC. Its translation is CSARSGRRANYGYTF.

The sample holds many counts of this clonotype. V usage is TRBV3-1 and J usage is TRBJ2-1, with D maybe TRBD2 (6 bases). V was trimmed by 6 bases and J by 6 bases, leaving 18 bases between them. Germline V CDR1 and CDR2: LGHDT, YNNKEL (reference sequence). This CDR3 contains 15 residues. In DNA, the CDR3 is TGTGCCAGCAGGGGCCCACGGAGGGTTTCCAATGAGCAGTTCTTC. As protein: CASRGPRRVSNEQFF.

This chain links TRBV10-2 with TRBJ2-1, with TRBD2 identical over 9 bases. The CDR3 covers 16 residues. The V segment lost 3 bases and the J segment 8 bases; nucleotides outside the gene matches: 11. Germline CDR1 and CDR2: WSHSY and SAAADI. The CDR3: CASSDAVPSGTHEQFF. The CDR3 nucleotides read TGCGCCAGCAGTGATGCCGTGCCTAGCGGGACGCATGAGCAGTTCTTC.

The chain has TRBV5-6 and TRBJ2-7, with 9 bases fitting TRBD1. J was trimmed by 3 bases and V by 3 bases; bases with no gene match: 13. This CDR3 has 17 amino acids. CDR1 and CDR2 (germline): SGHDT, YYEEEE. As DNA, the CDR3 is TGTGCCAGCAGCTCCTACGCCGGGACAGGGATCTTCTACGAGCAGTACTTC. This sequence encodes CASSSYAGTGIFYEQYF.

This clonotype has ten or more counts. One base away lies a much larger clone, so this may be a sequencing read error. This chain joins TRBV20-1 and TRBJ2-5, with D possibly matching TRBD1 (5 bases). Looked up from germline, CDR1 is DFQATT and CDR2 is SNEGSKA (reference sequence). CDR3 length: 14 amino acids. V was trimmed by 1 base and J by 5 bases, leaving 14 bases between them. CDR3 coding DNA: TGCAGTGCTAGAGGGCAGGGTCTAGGGGAGACCCAGTACTTC. Its translation: CSARGQGLGETQYF.

The chain has TRBV24-1 and TRBJ1-4, with D perhaps matching TRBD1 (5 bases). Per the germline V gene, CDR1 is KGHDR and CDR2 is SFDVKD. CDR3 length: 16 residues. V lost 3 bases and J 4 bases, leaving 14 bases between the germline ends. The CDR3 DNA reads as TGTGCCACCAGTGATGGCGCGGGACTGCATAATGAAAAACTGTTTTTT. This translates into CATSDGAGLHNEKLFF.

Remarks on this clonotype: Since no conserved phenylalanine or tryptophan closes the CDR3, a read error is the likely cause. The DNA is omitted, as the CDR3 cannot be located on it reliably, and the CDR3 follows TCRdb's listing. The chain uses TRBV5-1 and TRBJ1-4. Counting both end residues, the CDR3 totals 9 amino acids. Germline V gives CDR1 SGHRS, CDR2 YFSETQ. CDR3 protein: CASSLGPRS.

This clonotype was seen once. This could be a read error, since a much larger clone is one nucleotide away. CDR3: CASSARLRIPYNEQFF. The CDR3, as DNA: TGTGCCAGCAGTGCGAGGTTGAGGATCCCCTACAATGAGCAGTTCTTC. V and J are TRBV2 and TRBJ2-1, with D unclear. Germline V CDR1 and CDR2: SNHLY, FYNNEI. V was cut by 4 bases and J by 2 bases, with 15 bases left in between. The CDR3 totals 16 residues. Combining the CDR3 with reference TRBV2 and TRBJ2-1 gives the whole variable domain EPEVTQTPSHQVTQMGQEVILRCVPISNHLYFYWYRQILGQKVEFLVSFYNNEISEKSEIFDDQFSVERPDGSNFTLKIRSTKLEDSAMYFCASSARLRIPYNEQFFGPGTRLTVL.

The rearrangement joins TRBV2 to TRBJ2-1; D is ambiguous. V lost 6 bases and J 3 bases, leaving 9 bases between the germline ends. This CDR3 has 13 amino acids. Looked up from germline, CDR1 is SNHLY and CDR2 is FYNNEI. The CDR3 bases are TGTGCCAGCAGAGATGGCAACTACAATGAGCAGTTCTTC. Amino acids: CASRDGNYNEQFF.

The sample holds many counts of this clonotype. It may be a read error: a sequence one base away is much more abundant. The V call is TRBV19, the J call TRBJ2-3; 13 nucleotides line up with TRBD2. CDR1 and CDR2 from the germline V gene are LNHDA and SQIVND (reference sequence). The CDR3 is 16 amino acids. CDR3 bases: TGTGCCTGTAGTACCGGGACTAGCGGGACCGGAGATACGCAGTATTTT. This translates into CACSTGTSGTGDTQYF.

With respect to this clonotype: One end of the junction varies from germline; a read error may be responsible. The chain employs TRBV5-1 and TRBJ1-4; 7 bases line up with TRBD1. This CDR3 is built from 13 residues. CDR1 is SGHRS and CDR2 is YFSETQ in the germline V gene. The CDR3 DNA follows: TGCGCCCTGGGGACAGCAACTAATGAAAGACTGTTTTTC. Translated: CALGTATNERLFF.

This chain joins TRBV7-3 and TRBJ1-1, with D possibly TRBD1 on 5 matching bases. Trimming cost V 4 bases and J 5 bases, with 23 bases left between them. CDR3 length: 17 amino acids. Germline-derived CDR1 and CDR2 are SGHTA and FQGTGA. CDR3 sequence reads: CASSSLGSRTLTTEAFF. In nucleotides, the CDR3 is TGTGCCAGCAGCTCCCTCGGTAGCCGGACACTAACGACTGAAGCTTTCTTT.

In this sample, this clonotype is medium-sized. The chain joins TRBV29-1 to TRBJ1-1; D is ambiguous. The germline V and J ends were trimmed by 4 bases and 0 bases, with 12 bases remaining between them. This CDR3 is 14 amino acids long. Germline assignment: CDR1 SQVTM and CDR2 ANQGSEA. CDR3 loop: CSVAADPLNTEAFF. The DNA of the CDR3 is TGCAGCGTTGCAGCAGATCCCTTGAACACTGAAGCTTTCTTT.

This clonotype came up a few times. The CDR3 region is CASSSRGEQFF. CDR3 bases: TGTGCCAGCAGCTCCCGGGGTGAGCAGTTCTTC. This chain links TRBV12-3 or TRBV12-4 with TRBJ2-1; D possibly corresponds to TRBD2 (5 bases). Trimming left V 6 bases short and J 9 bases short, with 9 bases between. The CDR3 spans 11 residues.

This clonotype came up many times. This could be a read error, since a much larger clone is one nucleotide away. The chain carries TRBV7-2 and TRBJ2-2; TRBD2 matches at 12 bases. From germline, CDR1 is SGHTA and CDR2 FQGNSA. Germline trimming cut 5 bases from V and 8 bases from J; bases unmatched to any gene: 6. CDR3 length: 15 amino acids. The chain's CDR3 is CASSLRLAGVGELFF. CDR3 sequence (DNA): TGTGCCAGCAGCCTCCGACTAGCGGGGGTTGGGGAGCTGTTTTTT.

The chain joins TRBV7-9 to TRBJ1-2, with 7 bases matching TRBD1. The germline V gene encodes CDR1 SEHNR and CDR2 FQNEAQ (reference sequence). The CDR3 totals 12 residues. Trimming cost V 6 bases and J 7 bases; bases outside gene matches: 5. The DNA of the CDR3 is TGTGCCAGCAGTCCAGGGGGTGGTGGCTACACCTTC. Translated, it gives CASSPGGGGYTF.

V is TRBV20-1 and J is TRBJ1-2; a possible D gene is TRBD1 (6 bases). The germline CDR1 and CDR2 sequences are DFQATT and SNEGSKA (reference sequence). CDR3 length: 11 residues. V was clipped by 5 bases and J by 8 bases, with 12 bases between them. CDR3 in amino acids: CSASPGVGYTF. Here the CDR3 DNA reads TGCAGTGCTTCCCCAGGGGTGGGCTACACCTTC.

This clonotype was seen ten or more times. The CDR3 DNA sequence: TGTGCCAGCAGCCGCGAGGGTAGTGGATCACCCCTCCACTTT. This encodes CASSREGSGSPLHF. This chain uses TRBV6-4 with TRBJ1-6; D gene unclear. Germline V gives CDR1 MRHNA, CDR2 SNTAGT. The CDR3 sequence is 14 residues long. Trimming pared 6 bases from V and 10 bases from J, leaving 16 bases between.

This clonotype was seen many times. The chain is built from TRBV9 and TRBJ2-3, with a tentative D call TRBD1 (6 bases). The CDR3 contains 17 residues. The V gene lost 4 bases and the J gene lost 0 bases, with 18 bases spanning the gap. From germline, CDR1 is SGDLS and CDR2 YYNGEE. The CDR3: CASSLPVGHGSTDTQYF. CDR3 DNA sequence: TGTGCCAGCAGCCTACCTGTGGGACACGGAAGCACAGATACGCAGTATTTT.

Of note for this clonotype: The junction differs from germline at one of its ends, possibly a read error. As DNA, the CDR3 is TGTGCCATCAGTGAAGTAGACAGGGGGGCTGAGGCTTTCTTT. It specifies CAISEVDRGAEAFF. The chain links TRBV2 to TRBJ1-1; TRBD1 matches at 9 bases. CDR1 is SNHLY, CDR2 FYNNEI, per germline. The CDR3 length is 14 residues.

The chain links TRBV4-2 to TRBJ2-7; 7 nucleotides agree with TRBD1. The junction had 9 bases not matched to a gene; V was cut back by 3 bases and J by 7 bases. The CDR3 runs 14 residues. Germline V lookup: CDR1 LGHNA, CDR2 YNFKEQ. The DNA of the CDR3 is TGTGCCAGCAGCCAGGCTGGGACAGTGCTTGAGCAGTACTTC. Amino acids: CASSQAGTVLEQYF.

The sample holds many counts of this clonotype. This chain joins TRBV12-5 and TRBJ1-1, with 7 positions matching TRBD1. The ends lost 8 bases at V and 2 bases at J; junction bases unmatched: 5. This CDR3 comprises 13 residues. Germline V gene sequence: CDR1 LGHNT, CDR2 FRNRAP. The CDR3 protein is CASKGQTNTEAFF. CDR3 DNA: TGTGCTAGTAAGGGACAGACAAACACTGAAGCTTTCTTT.

There are a few counts of this clonotype. The rearrangement links TRBV30 to TRBJ1-2, with D possibly being TRBD1 (5 bases). The V gene lost 0 bases and the J gene lost 3 bases, with 17 bases spanning the gap. This CDR3 region has 16 residues. CDR1 GTSNPN and CDR2 SVGIG come from the germline V gene (reference sequence). CDR3 loop: CAWSVLGGTADYGYTF. In nucleotides, the CDR3 is TGTGCCTGGAGTGTACTTGGCGGGACTGCCGACTATGGCTACACCTTC.

CDR3 nucleotides: TGTGCCAGCAGCTCTAGCGGGGGGTCCTACAATGAGCAGTATTTT. Translating gives CASSSSGGSYNEQYF. The chain recombines TRBV7-9 with TRBJ2-3, with 11 bases aligning to TRBD2. From germline, CDR1 is SEHNR and CDR2 FQNEAQ (reference sequence). Trimming took 4 bases from V and 11 from J; bases not matched to a gene: 11. The CDR3 has 15 residues.

This clonotype was detected only a few times. The V and J genes are TRBV9 and TRBJ2-2; maybe TRBD1 (5 bases). Trimming left V 4 bases short and J 5 bases short, with 9 bases between. CDR1 and CDR2 (germline): SGDLS, YYNGEE. CDR3 size: 13 residues. The CDR3: CASSSQGTGELFF. CDR3 nucleotides: TGTGCCAGCAGCTCCCAGGGTACCGGGGAGCTGTTTTTT.